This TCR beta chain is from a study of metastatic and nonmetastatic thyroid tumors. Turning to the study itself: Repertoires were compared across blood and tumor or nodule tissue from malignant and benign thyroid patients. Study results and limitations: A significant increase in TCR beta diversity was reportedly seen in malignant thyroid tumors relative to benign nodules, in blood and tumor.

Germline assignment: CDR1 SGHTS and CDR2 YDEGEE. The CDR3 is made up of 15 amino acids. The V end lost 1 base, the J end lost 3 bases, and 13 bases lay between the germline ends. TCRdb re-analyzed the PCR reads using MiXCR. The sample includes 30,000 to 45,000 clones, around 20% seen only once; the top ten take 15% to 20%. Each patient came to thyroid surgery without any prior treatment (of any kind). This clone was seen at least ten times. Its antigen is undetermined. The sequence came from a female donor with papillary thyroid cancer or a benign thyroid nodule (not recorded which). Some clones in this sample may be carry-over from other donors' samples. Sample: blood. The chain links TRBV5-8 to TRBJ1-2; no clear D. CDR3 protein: CASSLSGVGDYGYTF. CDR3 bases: TGTGCCAGCAGCTTGAGCGGGGTGGGAGACTATGGCTACACCTTC.